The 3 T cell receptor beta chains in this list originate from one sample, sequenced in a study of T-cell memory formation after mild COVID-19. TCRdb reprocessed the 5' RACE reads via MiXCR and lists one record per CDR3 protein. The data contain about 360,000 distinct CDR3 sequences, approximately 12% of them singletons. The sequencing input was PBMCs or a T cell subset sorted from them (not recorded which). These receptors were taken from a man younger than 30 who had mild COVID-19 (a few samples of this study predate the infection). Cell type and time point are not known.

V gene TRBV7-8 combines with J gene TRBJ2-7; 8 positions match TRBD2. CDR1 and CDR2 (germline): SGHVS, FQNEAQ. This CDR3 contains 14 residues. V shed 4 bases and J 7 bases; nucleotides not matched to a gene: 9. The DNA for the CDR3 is TGTGCCAGCAGCTCCCAGAGCGGGAGAGGTGAGCAGTACTTC. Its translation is CASSSQSGRGEQYF.

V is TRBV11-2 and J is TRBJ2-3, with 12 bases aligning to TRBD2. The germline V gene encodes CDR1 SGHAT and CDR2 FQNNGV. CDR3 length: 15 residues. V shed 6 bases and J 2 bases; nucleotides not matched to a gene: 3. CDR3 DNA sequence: TGTGCCAGCAGGCGGACTAGCGGGAACACAGATACGCAGTATTTT. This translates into CASRRTSGNTDTQYF. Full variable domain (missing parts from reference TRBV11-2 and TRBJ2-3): EAGVAQSPRYKIIEKRQSVAFWCNPISGHATLYWYQQILGQGPKLLIQFQNNGVVDDSQLPKDRFSAERLKGVDSTLKIQPAKLEDSAVYLCASRRTSGNTDTQYFGPGTRLTVL.

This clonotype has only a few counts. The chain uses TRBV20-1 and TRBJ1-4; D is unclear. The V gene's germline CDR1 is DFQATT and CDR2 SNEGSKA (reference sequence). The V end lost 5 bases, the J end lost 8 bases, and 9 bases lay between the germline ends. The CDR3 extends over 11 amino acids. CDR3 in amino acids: CSASRAEKLFF. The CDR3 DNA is TGCAGTGCTTCGAGGGCGGAAAAACTGTTTTTT.